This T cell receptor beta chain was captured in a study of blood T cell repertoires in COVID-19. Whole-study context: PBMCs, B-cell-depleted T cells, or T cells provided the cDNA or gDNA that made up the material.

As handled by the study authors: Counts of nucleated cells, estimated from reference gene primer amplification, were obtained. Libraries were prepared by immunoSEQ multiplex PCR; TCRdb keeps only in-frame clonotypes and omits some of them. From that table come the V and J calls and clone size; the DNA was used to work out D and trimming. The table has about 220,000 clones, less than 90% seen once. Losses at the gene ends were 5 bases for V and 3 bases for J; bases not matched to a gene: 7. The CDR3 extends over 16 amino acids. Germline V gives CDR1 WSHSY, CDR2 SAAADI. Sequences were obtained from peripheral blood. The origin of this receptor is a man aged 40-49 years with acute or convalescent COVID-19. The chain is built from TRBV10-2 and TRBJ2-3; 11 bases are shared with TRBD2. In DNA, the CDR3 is TGCGCCAGCAGTAATTTAGCGGGGGGGCCGACAGATACGCAGTATTTT. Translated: CASSNLAGGPTDTQYF.